Listed below are T cell receptor beta chains from one sample, sequenced in a study of early T cells in non-severe SARS-CoV-2 infection. One entry per CDR3 protein, called by TCRdb with MiXCR from the 5' RACE reads. The data contain tens of thousands of distinct CDR3 sequences, approximately 15% of them singletons. The sequencing here drew on whole blood, taken at baseline. The receptors here all came from an adult who was a healthcare worker with PCR-confirmed SARS-CoV-2 infection or an uninfected control (not recorded which). Each CDR3 is given with its conserved first and last residue. A D gene is named only where the DNA matches it firmly. The listing skips clone size in some rows; elsewhere it reads once, few, many or a size class.

abundance: many; v_gene: TRBV18; j_gene: TRBJ1-4; d_gene: -; CDR3nt: TGTGCCAGCTTCGAACGTCCGGGGGCTGAAAAACTGTTTTTT; CDR3aa: CASFERPGAEKLFF
abundance: many; v_gene: TRBV6-1; j_gene: TRBJ1-5; d_gene: -; CDR3nt: TGTGCCAGCAGTGAATACGGCACCTCCTCGCCCCAGCATTTT; CDR3aa: CASSEYGTSSPQHF
abundance: few; v_gene: TRBV6-4; j_gene: TRBJ2-2; d_gene: -; CDR3nt: TGTGCCAGCAGCGACGGGCAGACCGGGGAGCTGTTTTTT; CDR3aa: CASSDGQTGELFF
abundance: few; v_gene: TRBV19; j_gene: TRBJ2-7; d_gene: TRBD1; CDR3nt: TGTGCCAGTAAGGGGACAGGGGACTCCTACGAGCAGTACTTC; CDR3aa: CASKGTGDSYEQYF
abundance: few; v_gene: TRBV3-1; j_gene: TRBJ2-1; d_gene: TRBD1; CDR3nt: TGTGCCAGCAGCCAAGAGGGGAGACAGGGAGCCGATGAGCAGTTCTTC; CDR3aa: CASSQEGRQGADEQFF
abundance: many; v_gene: TRBV4-2; j_gene: TRBJ2-1; d_gene: -; CDR3nt: TGTGCCAGCAGCCAAAAGACAGGCCATGAGCAGTTCTTC; CDR3aa: CASSQKTGHEQFF
abundance: few; v_gene: TRBV12-3/TRBV12-4; j_gene: TRBJ2-2; d_gene: TRBD2; CDR3nt: TGTGCCAGCAGCCGACTAGCGGGAGGAAACGGGGAGCTGTTTTTT; CDR3aa: CASSRLAGGNGELFF
abundance: few; v_gene: TRBV7-9; j_gene: TRBJ2-7; d_gene: -; CDR3nt: TGTGCCAGCGGGGACTTGGACTACCCATTTACTGGTGAGCAGTACTTC; CDR3aa: CASGDLDYPFTGEQYF
abundance: few; v_gene: TRBV28; j_gene: TRBJ2-7; d_gene: -; CDR3nt: TGTGCCAGCAGTGGGTCCCGCGAGCAGTACTTC; CDR3aa: CASSGSREQYF
abundance: few; v_gene: TRBV24-1; j_gene: TRBJ2-3; d_gene: -; CDR3nt: TGTGCCACCAGTGCATTCGGACAGAACACAGATACGCAGTATTTT; CDR3aa: CATSAFGQNTDTQYF
abundance: few; v_gene: TRBV12-3/TRBV12-4; j_gene: TRBJ2-2; d_gene: TRBD1; CDR3nt: TGTGCCAGCAGTTTACAGGGGGCGAGCGGCGGGGAGCTGTTTTTT; CDR3aa: CASSLQGASGGELFF
abundance: once; v_gene: TRBV4-3; j_gene: TRBJ2-7; d_gene: -; CDR3nt: TGCGCCAGCAGCCAAGATCGACCCCTAAAGCAGTACTTC; CDR3aa: CASSQDRPLKQYF
abundance: -; v_gene: TRBV7-3; j_gene: TRBJ2-7; d_gene: -; CDR3nt: TGTGCCAGCAGCCCTGCGGACAGTTACGAGCAGTACTTC; CDR3aa: CASSPADSYEQYF
abundance: -; v_gene: TRBV3-1; j_gene: TRBJ2-1; d_gene: -; CDR3nt: TGTGCCAGCAGCTCACGGACCCATTACAATGAGCAGTTCTTC; CDR3aa: CASSSRTHYNEQFF
abundance: many; v_gene: TRBV9; j_gene: TRBJ2-1; d_gene: -; CDR3nt: TGTGCCAGCAGCGTAGGCCGTGAGCAGTTCTTC; CDR3aa: CASSVGREQFF
abundance: -; v_gene: TRBV12-3/TRBV12-4; j_gene: TRBJ1-5; d_gene: TRBD1; CDR3nt: TGTGCCAGCAGGCAATGGACAGGGGGCAATCAGCCCCAACATTTT; CDR3aa: CASRQWTGGNQPQHF
abundance: few; v_gene: TRBV25-1; j_gene: TRBJ1-4; d_gene: -; CDR3nt: TGTGCCAGCAGGACAGGCGGTGAAAAACTGTTTTTT; CDR3aa: CASRTGGEKLFF
abundance: -; v_gene: TRBV14; j_gene: TRBJ1-1; d_gene: -; CDR3nt: TGTGCCAGCAGCCAAGATCTCAACTTTTGGAACACTGAAGCTTTCTTT; CDR3aa: CASSQDLNFWNTEAFF
abundance: -; v_gene: TRBV7-3; j_gene: TRBJ2-3; d_gene: -; CDR3nt: TGTGCCAGCAGCTCCCAAACCTCAGATACGCAGTATTTT; CDR3aa: CASSSQTSDTQYF
abundance: few; v_gene: TRBV3-1; j_gene: TRBJ2-1; d_gene: TRBD2; CDR3nt: TGTGCCAGCAGCCAGGGGGGGGAGGTACCCTACAATGAGCAGTTCTTC; CDR3aa: CASSQGGEVPYNEQFF
abundance: few; v_gene: TRBV20-1; j_gene: TRBJ2-3; d_gene: TRBD1; CDR3nt: TGCAGTGCTAGTGGACCGGGACAGGGAAGGGCCCCAACAGATACGCAGTATTTT; CDR3aa: CSASGPGQGRAPTDTQYF
abundance: few; v_gene: TRBV7-9; j_gene: TRBJ2-5; d_gene: -; CDR3nt: TGTGCCAGCAGCCTCCGACTCGGGTCGAGGGAGACCCAGTACTTC; CDR3aa: CASSLRLGSRETQYF
abundance: few; v_gene: TRBV9; j_gene: TRBJ1-1; d_gene: -; CDR3nt: TGTGCCAGCAGCCCCCGGGGAGGGGATGTAACTGAAGCTTTCTTT; CDR3aa: CASSPRGGDVTEAFF
abundance: few; v_gene: TRBV10-3; j_gene: TRBJ2-7; d_gene: -; CDR3nt: TGTGCCATCGCCGATGAGGGGAAGTTCTCCCACGAGCAGTACTTC; CDR3aa: CAIADEGKFSHEQYF
abundance: few; v_gene: TRBV20-1; j_gene: TRBJ2-3; d_gene: TRBD2; CDR3nt: TGCAGTGCTAGCCTAGCGGGAGTTGCAGATACGCAGTATTTT; CDR3aa: CSASLAGVADTQYF
abundance: -; v_gene: TRBV19; j_gene: TRBJ1-1; d_gene: -; CDR3nt: TGTGCCAGCCAACTCAAGAACACTGAAGCTTTCTTT; CDR3aa: CASQLKNTEAFF
abundance: -; v_gene: TRBV9; j_gene: TRBJ1-2; d_gene: -; CDR3nt: TGTGCCAGCAGCGTAGATACTAGCCAGTATGGCTACACCTTC; CDR3aa: CASSVDTSQYGYTF
abundance: many; v_gene: TRBV20-1; j_gene: TRBJ1-2; d_gene: TRBD1; CDR3nt: TGCAGTGCCCCAGACAGGGCGATGCGGGGCTACACCTTC; CDR3aa: CSAPDRAMRGYTF
abundance: -; v_gene: TRBV5-5; j_gene: TRBJ1-6; d_gene: TRBD1; CDR3nt: TGTGCCAGCAGCTCCGAGGGGACAGGGAATAATTCACCCCTCCACTTT; CDR3aa: CASSSEGTGNNSPLHF
abundance: few; v_gene: TRBV7-2; j_gene: TRBJ1-1; d_gene: TRBD1; CDR3nt: TGTGCCAGCAGCTTGAGACAGGGGGGGACTGAAGCTTTCTTT; CDR3aa: CASSLRQGGTEAFF
abundance: few; v_gene: TRBV6-2/TRBV6-3; j_gene: TRBJ1-1; d_gene: -; CDR3nt: TGTGCCAGCAGTTATGGGGGGCTGTACACTGAAGCTTTCTTT; CDR3aa: CASSYGGLYTEAFF
abundance: few; v_gene: TRBV10-3; j_gene: TRBJ2-7; d_gene: -; CDR3nt: TGTGCCATCAGTGTGGGGGTAGCGCTCTCCTACGAGCAGTACTTC; CDR3aa: CAISVGVALSYEQYF
abundance: -; v_gene: TRBV28; j_gene: TRBJ1-2; d_gene: -; CDR3nt: TGTGCCAGCAGTTCAGGGGTCGGCTACACCTTC; CDR3aa: CASSSGVGYTF
abundance: -; v_gene: TRBV7-6; j_gene: TRBJ2-7; d_gene: -; CDR3nt: TGTGCCAGCAGCTCAACCGACTCGTACGAGCAGTACTTC; CDR3aa: CASSSTDSYEQYF
abundance: many; v_gene: TRBV7-8; j_gene: TRBJ2-3; d_gene: -; CDR3nt: TGTGCCAGCAGCCCCTGGGGGGAGACTTCAGATACGCAGTATTTT; CDR3aa: CASSPWGETSDTQYF
abundance: few; v_gene: TRBV12-3/TRBV12-4; j_gene: TRBJ2-4; d_gene: -; CDR3nt: TGTGCCAGCAGGGGATCCGTCAACATTCAGTACTTC; CDR3aa: CASRGSVNIQYF
abundance: -; v_gene: TRBV7-8; j_gene: TRBJ2-7; d_gene: -; CDR3nt: TGTGCCAGCAGCCCCGCTCGGGTTTCTGGCCTCTACGAGCAGTACTTC; CDR3aa: CASSPARVSGLYEQYF
abundance: few; v_gene: TRBV29-1; j_gene: TRBJ2-3; d_gene: -; CDR3nt: TGCAGCGTTGAAGGTCCGGCCACAGATACGCAGTATTTT; CDR3aa: CSVEGPATDTQYF
abundance: -; v_gene: TRBV12-3/TRBV12-4; j_gene: TRBJ2-7; d_gene: -; CDR3nt: TGTGCCAGCAGTTTTTCGGCGGGTCACGAGCAGTACTTC; CDR3aa: CASSFSAGHEQYF
abundance: -; v_gene: TRBV11-2; j_gene: TRBJ2-3; d_gene: -; CDR3nt: TGTGCCAGCAGCCGAGGAGCGGTACATGGGGATACGCAGTATTTT; CDR3aa: CASSRGAVHGDTQYF
abundance: few; v_gene: TRBV7-9; j_gene: TRBJ2-1; d_gene: -; CDR3nt: TGTGCCAGCAGCTTAGGGGGGCCCCGCAATGAGCAGTTCTTC; CDR3aa: CASSLGGPRNEQFF
abundance: -; v_gene: TRBV6-1; j_gene: TRBJ2-7; d_gene: TRBD1; CDR3nt: TGTGCCAGCAGTACAGGGGGGACTTACGAGCAGTACTTC; CDR3aa: CASSTGGTYEQYF